What follows is one T cell receptor (beta chain) and its context. Its antigen has not been determined. Base qualities are not at hand, and no much larger clone is one base apart. Library method: the immunoSEQ multiplex PCR assay. The multiplex PCR relied on a mix of 60 forward primers for TCR Vbeta segments and 13 reverse primers for TCR Jbeta segments. Amplification of the CDR3 region of rearranged TCR beta genes was performed with a multiplex PCR assay on genomic DNA. Amplified TCR beta libraries were sequenced as 87-base-pair reads on the Illumina HiSeq System. The paper's processing steps were these. A later analysis tallied 70 million to 100 million unique TCR beta chains across the 666 repertoires, and 10 million to 11 million of those chains were shared by two or more donors. Raw reads were error-corrected and collapsed into unique sequences with a nearest-neighbor algorithm that merged closely related sequences to remove PCR and sequencing errors. To assign V, D and J gene segments, CDR3 sequences were aligned to IMGT reference sequences. For a sequence to be retained, at least a six-nucleotide match to both a V gene segment and a J gene segment was required. A rearrangement was called productive if the CDR3 had no stop codons and remained in frame with V and J, and every other rearrangement was called non-productive. Following IMGT convention, CDR3 was defined as the stretch from the second conserved V-encoded cysteine to the conserved J-encoded phenylalanine. In an earlier analysis of approximately 590 of the donors, sequences lacking an unambiguous match to a single V gene segment were excluded. In an earlier analysis of a few hundred of the donors, V segments were called functional above 56.7% productive rearrangements and were called segregating when the between-donor standard deviation exceeded 5%. A statistical classification framework was developed to diagnose cytomegalovirus status using the catalog of TCR beta chain sequences. In a later analysis, V and J genes were assigned by comparing TCR nucleotide sequences against IMGT/GENE-DB human TR gene sequences. Using the TCRdist pipeline, a later analysis assigned CDR3 sequences along with most-parsimonious VDJ recombination scenarios. In a later analysis, each TCR beta chain was defined by its CDR3 amino acid sequence together with its V-gene family, and reads without a unique V-gene family were excluded. A later analysis removed nearly 600 highly shared, low-generation-probability nucleotide sequences to deal with suspected cross-contamination and a sequencing artifact. A later analysis calculated a clonal expansion index for each public chain from normalized within-repertoire ranks of inferred template counts. In a later analysis, generation probabilities were computed using a VDJ recombination model fitted to out-of-frame rearrangements, and the results were checked against IGoR. In a later analysis, TCR-TCR, TCR-HLA and TCR-CMV co-occurrence was scored with hypergeometric tests, and a repertoire-size bias correction was applied to TCR pairs. To estimate false discovery rates, a later analysis permuted the HLA or CMV assignments 20 times. In a later analysis, co-occurring TCRs were grouped using DBSCAN, and TCRdist sequence similarity was added for clustering within HLA-allele-positive subsets. Co-occurrence clustering excluded repertoires with fewer than 30,000 or more than 120,000 public chains, plus five with anomalous nucleotide sharing. This immuneACCESS table, as held by TCRdb, lists in-frame sequences with V and J called but not all clones. Of the missing ones, under half trace to an unresolved V gene in checked studies; the others have no known cause. That table supplies the V and J calls and clone size; D and trimming were determined from the DNA. Across this sample there are 150,000 to 200,000 clones, with over 75% seen only once. About 1.8% of the sample rests with the top ten.

This sample was included in a study of cytomegalovirus exposure and HLA in healthy donors (dated by TCRdb to about 2017). Study-level background: An earlier analysis of some 620 of the donors reported roughly 300 Gb of sequence data and 117 million unique TCR beta sequences obtained from about 180 million T cells. Among about 400 genotyped donors of the cohort, an average of approximately 220,000 unique TCR beta nucleotide sequences was sequenced per donor, of which roughly 18% were non-productive. HLA typing included class I and class II loci at four-digit resolution. An early release that covered some 630 HLA-typed donors contained approximately 300 gigabases of sequencing data and around 85 million unique TCR sequences. Donor age, sex, ethnicity and CMV serostatus were collected together with the repertoire data. About five DR-DQ haplotypes were handled as single units for association and clustering, since linkage in the cohort was strong. Along with the approximately 650-subject first cohort, a separate validation cohort of approximately 110 different subjects was used. Every discovery cohort repertoire had been produced on one sequencing platform. An earlier analysis of about 600 of the donors used high-throughput TCR beta sequencing to judge whether each TCR beta V gene segment behaved as functional or pseudogenic. Among the roughly 390 genotyped donors, around 81% belonged to the genetic ancestry cluster associated with self-reported Caucasian donors. A later analysis re-examined previously published TCR beta repertoires from roughly 650 donors and added high-resolution HLA genotyping to investigate patterns of TCR occurrence. Using immunosequencing, the study profiled T cell repertoires from about 620 subjects and related those repertoires to cytomegalovirus serostatus. A later genetic analysis used genome-wide SNP genotypes for about 60% of the roughly 670 donors, treating that subset as a discovery cohort. In the later analysis, no new phenotypic data were used to find candidate immune exposures; instead, reliance was placed on TCR beta sequences and their occurrence across donors. Typing coverage varied by locus: roughly 620-630 donors for A, B, C, DRB1 and DQB1; more than 500 for DQA1; more than 600 for DPA1; 450 to 480 for DPB1. To predict cytomegalovirus infection status, the study combined high-throughput TCR immunosequencing, statistical association of individual TCRs with disease status, and machine learning. The study aimed to test whether cataloging public T cell receptors could reveal signatures of past pathogen exposure.

In total, approximately 610 healthy bone marrow donors made up the cohort. At the time of sampling, all cohort members were nominally healthy, though unrecorded immune exposures were likely present. The donor was CMV seronegative and belonged to the group of under 400 seronegative cohort members. Every donor gave a peripheral blood sample, and the peripheral blood mononuclear cells from that sample were used for TCR beta sequencing. Genomic DNA extraction from the blood cell samples was performed with the Qiagen DNeasy Blood Extraction Kit. The CDR1 and CDR2 encoded by the germline V gene (reference sequence) are MNHEY and SMNVEV. Germline trimming: 6 bases from V, 5 bases from J; junction bases outside gene matches: 9. From the cysteine up to the phenylalanine, the CDR3 has a length of 15 residues. The entry retains the CDR3 DNA only, 45 bases that are in frame from base 1. Findings and caveats that apply to the study as a whole: The study gave a list of about 170 TCR beta chains associated with cytomegalovirus. In a later analysis, TCR association rates were found to vary across HLA loci, with the most associated TCRs seen for DRB1 alleles and the fewest for HLA-C alleles. Some IMGT-functional V segments, including TRBV6-2 and TRBV6-3, could not be distinguished by the 87-base-pair reads and were therefore excluded. Roughly uniform sequencing depth across donors was assumed in presence/absence analyses, although this assumption may not hold. The earlier analysis of about 600 of the donors excluded some 16 rarely observed V segments, including chromosome 9 orphons, because counts were too low. A later analysis associated about 17,000 TCR beta sequences with specific HLA alleles at a false discovery rate of 0.05. In a later analysis, HLA-associated TCR beta chains showed more clonal expansion and lower generation probabilities than non-associated chains that were equally common. A later genetic analysis reported fewer N-insertions in productive TCRs among donors in an Asian-associated ancestry cluster than the 666-donor mean. HLA typing was unavailable for some donors at each locus, so association tests used only the typed subset. A few of the identified cytomegalovirus-associated TCR beta chains were confirmed in vitro to be specific for cytomegalovirus antigens. Correlated functional status among segregating V segments might be attributable to linkage disequilibrium, but an unknown experimental factor could not be ruled out. When HLA alleles, especially DR and DQ, strongly co-occurred, attributing TCR associations to individual alleles was difficult. In a later analysis, most CMV-associated TCR beta chains were found to appear HLA-restricted, with HLA associations seemingly driven largely by CMV exposure. Cytomegalovirus status was reported to be diagnosed by the classifier with high specificity and sensitivity in both the original and validation cohorts. According to the authors, the approach could potentially be generalized to other disease states and immunological phenotypes. A further reported finding was that TCR beta sequences accurately predicted the HLA-A and HLA-B alleles for most subjects in the first cohort. In an earlier analysis of about 550 of the donors, most TCR beta V segments were observed in productive rearrangements about 90% or about 30% of the time, broadly matching IMGT annotations. V-gene and J-gene trimming of TCR beta chains was associated with a missense DCLRE1C variant in a later genetic analysis, and the association was replicated in an independent cohort. In a later analysis, several top co-occurrence clusters were reported to appear linked to parvovirus B19, influenza, CMV and Epstein-Barr virus. For the cohort, immune exposure information was limited to CMV serostatus. While some public TCRs were present in many individuals, most TCR sequences turned up only very rarely across donors. The cohort was sequenced for TCR beta chains only, and without alpha or paired-chain data the features that could be detected were limited. The sequencing pipeline was judged likely to have produced a cluster of highly shared sequence variants as a technical artifact.

The sequenced sample was PBMCs. The chain is made from TRBV27 and TRBJ1-1, and 10 junction bases match TRBD1. This clonotype originated in a man aged 18-30 years in good health and CMV-seronegative. This receptor carries the CDR3 CASRLPGQGWTEAFF. Read as DNA, the sequence is TGTGCCAGCAGACTCCCGGGACAGGGGTGGACTGAAGCTTTCTTT.